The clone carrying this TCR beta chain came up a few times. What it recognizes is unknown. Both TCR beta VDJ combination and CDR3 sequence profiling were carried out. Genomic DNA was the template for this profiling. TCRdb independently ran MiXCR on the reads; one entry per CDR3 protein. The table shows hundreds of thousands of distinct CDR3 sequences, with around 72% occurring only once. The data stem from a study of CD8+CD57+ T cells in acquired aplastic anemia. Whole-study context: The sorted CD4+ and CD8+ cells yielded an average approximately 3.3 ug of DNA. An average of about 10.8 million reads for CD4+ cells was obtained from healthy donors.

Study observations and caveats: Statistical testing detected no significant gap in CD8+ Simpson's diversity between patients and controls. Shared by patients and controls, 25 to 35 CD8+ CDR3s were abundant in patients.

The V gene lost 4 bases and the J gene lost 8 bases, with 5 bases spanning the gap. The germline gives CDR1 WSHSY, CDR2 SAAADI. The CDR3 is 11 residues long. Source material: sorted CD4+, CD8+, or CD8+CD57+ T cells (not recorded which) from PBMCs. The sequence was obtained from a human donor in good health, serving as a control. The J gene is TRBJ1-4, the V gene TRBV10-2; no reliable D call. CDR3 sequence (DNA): TGCGCCAGCAGTGCCGGGGAAAAACTGTTTTTT. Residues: CASSAGEKLFF.